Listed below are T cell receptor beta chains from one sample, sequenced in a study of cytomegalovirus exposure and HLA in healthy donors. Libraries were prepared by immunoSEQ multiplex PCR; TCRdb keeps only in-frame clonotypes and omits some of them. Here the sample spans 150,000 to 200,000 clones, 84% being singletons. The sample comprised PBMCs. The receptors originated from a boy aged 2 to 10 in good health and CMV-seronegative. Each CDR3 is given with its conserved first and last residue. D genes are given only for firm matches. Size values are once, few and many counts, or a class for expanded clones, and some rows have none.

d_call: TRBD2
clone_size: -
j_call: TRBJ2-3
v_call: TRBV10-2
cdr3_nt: TGCGCCAGCAGTGCATCGGGACTAGCGGGAGTTGCGCATACGCAGTATTTT
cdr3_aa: CASSASGLAGVAHTQYF

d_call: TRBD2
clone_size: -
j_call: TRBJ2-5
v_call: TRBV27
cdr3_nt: TGTGCCAGCAGTCAAGGACTAGCGGGAGGAGAGACCCAGTACTTC
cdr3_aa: CASSQGLAGGETQYF

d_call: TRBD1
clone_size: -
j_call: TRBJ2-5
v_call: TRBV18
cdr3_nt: TGTGCCAGCTCACCGGGGACAGTAGAGACCCAGTACTTC
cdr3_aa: CASSPGTVETQYF

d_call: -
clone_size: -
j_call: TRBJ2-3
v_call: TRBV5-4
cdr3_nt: TGTGCCAGCAGCTTGGCGGTGGGGCGGGATACGCAGTATTTT
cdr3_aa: CASSLAVGRDTQYF

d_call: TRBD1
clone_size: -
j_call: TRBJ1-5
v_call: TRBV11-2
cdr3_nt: TGTGCCAGCAGCGAAGGACAGGGGTGGAGGCAGCCCCAGCATTTT
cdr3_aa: CASSEGQGWRQPQHF

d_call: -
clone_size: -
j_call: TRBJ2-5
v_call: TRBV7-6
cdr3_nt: TGTGCCAGCAGCTTTTCCGGGAATCAAGAGACCCAGTACTTC
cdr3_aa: CASSFSGNQETQYF

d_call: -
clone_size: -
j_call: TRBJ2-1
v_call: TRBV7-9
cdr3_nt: TGTGCCAGCAGTATCCAGGGTATCCACAATGAGCAGTTCTTC
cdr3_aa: CASSIQGIHNEQFF

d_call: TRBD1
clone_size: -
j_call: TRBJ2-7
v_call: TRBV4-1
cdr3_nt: TGCGCCAGCAGCCAACATCCGGGACAGGGCTACGAGCAGTACTTC
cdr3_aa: CASSQHPGQGYEQYF

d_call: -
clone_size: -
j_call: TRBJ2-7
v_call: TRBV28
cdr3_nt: TGTGCCAGCGGGTACAGGTACGAGCAGTACTTC
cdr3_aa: CASGYRYEQYF

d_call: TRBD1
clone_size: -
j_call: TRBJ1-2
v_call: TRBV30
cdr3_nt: TGTGCCTGGAGCCCGGACAGGGTACTCGGCTACACCTTC
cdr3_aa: CAWSPDRVLGYTF

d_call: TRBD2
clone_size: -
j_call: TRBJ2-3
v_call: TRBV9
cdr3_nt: TGTGCCAGCAGCGGCCCGGGACTAGCGGGAGTAGCAGATACGCAGTATTTT
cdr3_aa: CASSGPGLAGVADTQYF

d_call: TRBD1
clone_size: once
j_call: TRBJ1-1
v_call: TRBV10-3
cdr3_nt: TGTGCTGGACGCTCAGGGACAGGGAACACTGAAGCTTTCTTT
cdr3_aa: CAGRSGTGNTEAFF

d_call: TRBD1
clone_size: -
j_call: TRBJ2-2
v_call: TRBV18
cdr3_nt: TGTGCCAGCTCACCGACAGGGAAGGGCACCGGGGAGCTGTTTTTT
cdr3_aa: CASSPTGKGTGELFF

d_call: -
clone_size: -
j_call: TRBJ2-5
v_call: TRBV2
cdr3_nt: TGTGCCAGCAAGAACGGGACAATGTGGGAGACCCAGTACTTC
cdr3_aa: CASKNGTMWETQYF

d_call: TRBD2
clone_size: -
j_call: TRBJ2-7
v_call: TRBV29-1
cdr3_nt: TGCAGCGTTGAAGATTTCATGGGGATAGCGGGAGAAGTGGGGGAGCAGTACTTC
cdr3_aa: CSVEDFMGIAGEVGEQYF

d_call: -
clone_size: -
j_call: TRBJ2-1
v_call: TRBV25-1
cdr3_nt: TGTGCCAGCAGGGACTTCAACAATGAGCAGTTCTTC
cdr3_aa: CASRDFNNEQFF

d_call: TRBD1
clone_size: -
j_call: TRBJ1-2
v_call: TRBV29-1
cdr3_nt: TGCAGCGCCACCGGACAGGGCCGTTCTGGCTACACCTTC
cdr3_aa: CSATGQGRSGYTF

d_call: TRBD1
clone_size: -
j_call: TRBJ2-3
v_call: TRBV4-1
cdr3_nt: TGCGCCAGCAGCCAAAAGGGGGCAGGAGATACGCAGTATTTT
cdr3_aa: CASSQKGAGDTQYF

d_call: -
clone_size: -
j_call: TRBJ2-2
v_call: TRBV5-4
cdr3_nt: TGTGCCAGCACCAAGGGACTGACAGACGGGGAGCTGTTTTTT
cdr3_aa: CASTKGLTDGELFF

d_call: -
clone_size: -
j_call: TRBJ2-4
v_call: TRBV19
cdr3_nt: TGTGCCAGTAGTATAGGGACAGAAAACATTCAGTACTTC
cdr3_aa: CASSIGTENIQYF

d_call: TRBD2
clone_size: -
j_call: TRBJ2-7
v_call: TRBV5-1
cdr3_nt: TGCGCCAGCAGCTTAACCCCTAGCGGAAGAACCTACGAGCAGTACTTC
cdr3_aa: CASSLTPSGRTYEQYF

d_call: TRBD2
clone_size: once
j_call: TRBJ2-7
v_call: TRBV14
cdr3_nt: TGTGCCAGCAGCCAAGATCCTCGGACTAGCGGGAACTCCGACTCCTACGAGCAGTACTTC
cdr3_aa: CASSQDPRTSGNSDSYEQYF

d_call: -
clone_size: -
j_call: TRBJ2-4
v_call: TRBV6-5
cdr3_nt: TGTGCCAGCAGTTACGGGCAGGCGTTAGCCAAAAACATTCAGTACTTC
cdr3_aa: CASSYGQALAKNIQYF

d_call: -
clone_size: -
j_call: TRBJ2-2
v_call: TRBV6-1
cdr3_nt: TGTGCCAGCAGTGGGCGGGGAACTAACACCGGGGAGCTGTTTTTT
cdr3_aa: CASSGRGTNTGELFF

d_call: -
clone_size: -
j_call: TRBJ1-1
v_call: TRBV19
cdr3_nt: TGTGCCAGTAGTATGATCGGGGACACTGAAGCTTTCTTT
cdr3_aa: CASSMIGDTEAFF

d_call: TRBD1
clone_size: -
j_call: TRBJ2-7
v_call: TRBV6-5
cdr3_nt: TGTGCCAGCAGTCCGGACAGGGACGAGCAGTACTTC
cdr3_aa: CASSPDRDEQYF

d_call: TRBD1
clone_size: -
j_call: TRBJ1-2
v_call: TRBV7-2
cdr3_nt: TGTGCCAGCAGCTCAGACAGGGGCGCCTATGGCTACACCTTC
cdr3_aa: CASSSDRGAYGYTF

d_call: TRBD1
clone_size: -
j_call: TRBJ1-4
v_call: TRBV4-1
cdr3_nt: TGCGCCAGCAGCCAAGGGGACAGCAATCGTGAAAAACTGTTTTTT
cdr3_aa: CASSQGDSNREKLFF

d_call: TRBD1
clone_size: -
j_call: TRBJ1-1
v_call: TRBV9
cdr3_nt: TGTGCCAGCAGCGGGACAGGTTCCATGAACACTGAAGCTTTCTTT
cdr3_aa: CASSGTGSMNTEAFF

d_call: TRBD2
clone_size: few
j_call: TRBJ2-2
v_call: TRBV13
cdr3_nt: TGTGCCAGCAGACCCGGGACTAGCGGAATTACCGGGGAGCTGTTTTTT
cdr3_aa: CASRPGTSGITGELFF

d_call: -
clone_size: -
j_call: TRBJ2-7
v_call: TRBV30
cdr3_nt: TGTGCCTGGATCACAAGGGGGAGCTACGAGCAGTACTTC
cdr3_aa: CAWITRGSYEQYF

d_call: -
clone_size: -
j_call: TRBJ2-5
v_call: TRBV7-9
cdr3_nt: TGTGCCAGCAGCCCCCCCCGGGGACAAGAGACCCAGTACTTC
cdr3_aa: CASSPPRGQETQYF

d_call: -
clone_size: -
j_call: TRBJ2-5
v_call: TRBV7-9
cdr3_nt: TGTGCCAGCAGCTTGGGTAGGGCGGGTCCGATACGCGAGACCCAGTACTTC
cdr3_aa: CASSLGRAGPIRETQYF

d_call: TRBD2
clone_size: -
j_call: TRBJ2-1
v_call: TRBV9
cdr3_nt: TGTGCCAGCAGCGTTTCTAGCGGGCCCGGTGAGCAGTTCTTC
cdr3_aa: CASSVSSGPGEQFF

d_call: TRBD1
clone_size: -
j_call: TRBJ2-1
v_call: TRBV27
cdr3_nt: TGTGCCAGCAGTCTCGGGACAGGGGGCACTTTGGCGTACAATGAGCAGTTCTTC
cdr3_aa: CASSLGTGGTLAYNEQFF

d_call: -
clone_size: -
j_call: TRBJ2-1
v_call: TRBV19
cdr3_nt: TGTGCCAGTAGTATTTTTGGCGGGGCCCACAATGAGCAGTTCTTC
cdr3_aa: CASSIFGGAHNEQFF

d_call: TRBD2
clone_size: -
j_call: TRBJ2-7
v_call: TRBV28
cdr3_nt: TGTGCCAGCAGTCGACTAGCGGGAGGCCGGAGCTCCTACGAGCAGTACTTC
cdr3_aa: CASSRLAGGRSSYEQYF

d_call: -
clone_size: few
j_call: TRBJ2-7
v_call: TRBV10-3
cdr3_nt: TGTGCCATCAGTGAGAAGCTAGCAAACTACGAGCAGTACTTC
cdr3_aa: CAISEKLANYEQYF

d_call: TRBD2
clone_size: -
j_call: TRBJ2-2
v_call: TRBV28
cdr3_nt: TGTGCCAGCAGTTTTTGGCTAGCGGTGAACACCGGGGAGCTGTTTTTT
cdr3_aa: CASSFWLAVNTGELFF

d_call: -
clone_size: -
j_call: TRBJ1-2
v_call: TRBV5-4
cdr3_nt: TGTGCCAGCAGCGGTCCAAACCGGGACACCTATGGCTACACCTTC
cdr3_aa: CASSGPNRDTYGYTF

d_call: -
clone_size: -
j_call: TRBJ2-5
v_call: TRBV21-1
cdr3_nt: TGTGCCAGCAGCAAACGGGGGGGGCAAGAGACCCAGTACTTC
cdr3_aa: CASSKRGGQETQYF

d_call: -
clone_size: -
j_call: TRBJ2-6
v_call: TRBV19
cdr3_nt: TGTGCCAGTAGATCGGGCTCTGGGGCCAACGTCCTGACTTTC
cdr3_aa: CASRSGSGANVLTF

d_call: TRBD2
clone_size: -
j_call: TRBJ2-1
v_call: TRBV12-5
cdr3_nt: TGTGCTAGTGGGCCGGGAGGACCCGACAATGAGCAGTTCTTC
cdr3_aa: CASGPGGPDNEQFF

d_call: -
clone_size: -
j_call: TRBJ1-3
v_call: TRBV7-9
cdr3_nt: TGTGCCAGCAGCGGCAGGGTTCCAAACACCATATATTTT
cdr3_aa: CASSGRVPNTIYF

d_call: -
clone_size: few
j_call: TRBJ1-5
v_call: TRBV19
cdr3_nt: TGTGCCAGTAGTATAGCCCCGGGTCAGCCCCAGCATTTT
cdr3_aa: CASSIAPGQPQHF

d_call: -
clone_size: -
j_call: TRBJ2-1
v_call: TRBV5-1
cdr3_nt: TGCGCCAGCTCCACTACTAGCTCCTACAATGAGCAGTTCTTC
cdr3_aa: CASSTTSSYNEQFF

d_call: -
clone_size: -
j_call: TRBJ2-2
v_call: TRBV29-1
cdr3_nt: TGCAGCGCCCCCACGAACACCGGGGAGCTGTTTTTT
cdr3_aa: CSAPTNTGELFF